One sample yielded the 11 T cell receptor beta chains listed below, sequenced in a study of shared clonotypes between healthy human individuals. The data were produced by immunoSEQ multiplex PCR, yet TCRdb's version contains in-frame clones alone and is incomplete. The table shows approximately 1.5 million clones, with 97% to 99% occurring only once. Source material: naive CD4+ T cells sorted from blood. The subset denotes: CD45RA+ positively selected. Receptors originate from a man between 25 and 39 years old in good health.

The chain recombines TRBV25-1 with TRBJ2-1, with D tentatively TRBD2 (6 bases). The CDR3 has 15 amino acids. Trimming left V 6 bases short and J 5 bases short, with 17 bases between. Germline V lookup: CDR1 MGHDK, CDR2 SYGVNS. CDR3 protein: CASSPALARHNEQFF. The CDR3 DNA follows: TGTGCCAGCAGCCCAGCCCTAGCGCGTCACAATGAGCAGTTCTTC.

V usage is TRBV10-3 and J usage is TRBJ2-3; tentatively, D is TRBD1 (6 bases). CDR3 length: 15 amino acids. The ends were cut back, 2 bases at V and 4 bases at J, with 13 bases in the middle. The germline V gene encodes CDR1 ENHRY and CDR2 SYGVKD. The CDR3 DNA is TGTGCCATCAGTGAGAAGGTCAGGGGTGCAGATACGCAGTATTTT. It codes for CAISEKVRGADTQYF.

The V and J genes are TRBV5-4 and TRBJ2-7; TRBD1 agrees at 7 bases. Germline V gene data show CDR1 as SGHNT and CDR2 as YYREEE (reference sequence). This CDR3 region has 14 residues. Unmatched junction bases numbered 6, after V lost 4 bases and J lost 2 bases. This CDR3 reads CASSPTGAAYEQYF. The CDR3 nucleotides read TGTGCCAGCAGCCCTACAGGGGCGGCCTACGAGCAGTACTTC.

The chain's CDR3 is CASSLRGTSAGELFF. CDR3 coding DNA: TGTGCCAGCAGCTTACGCGGTACGTCGGCCGGGGAGCTGTTTTTT. The chain has TRBV11-2 and TRBJ2-2, with D unresolved. This CDR3 comprises 15 residues. Looked up from germline, CDR1 is SGHAT and CDR2 is FQNNGV. The V gene lost 2 bases and the J gene lost 6 bases, with 13 bases spanning the gap.

The chain is built from TRBV7-9 and TRBJ2-3, with D tentatively TRBD2 (6 bases). CDR1 is SEHNR and CDR2 is FQNEAQ in the germline V gene (reference sequence). The V and J ends lost 5 bases and 9 bases respectively, with 15 bases between them. The CDR3 is 13 residues long. CDR3 amino acids: CASSLNIGRTQYF. DNA for the CDR3: TGTGCCAGCAGCCTAAACATCGGGAGAACGCAGTATTTT.

The chain recombines TRBV5-5 with TRBJ2-1; maybe TRBD1 (6 bases). The CDR3 extends over 13 amino acids. V lost 1 base and J 5 bases, leaving 7 bases between the germline ends. Germline values: CDR1 SGHKS, CDR2 YYEKEE (reference sequence). CDR3 sequence reads: CASSLTGNNEQFF. CDR3 nucleotide sequence: TGTGCCAGCAGCTTGACAGGGAACAATGAGCAGTTCTTC.

The chain recombines TRBV28 with TRBJ2-5, with D unresolved. Per the germline V gene, CDR1 is MDHEN and CDR2 is SYDVKM. CDR3 length: 13 amino acids. V shed 10 bases and J shed 2 bases, with 14 bases lying between them. As DNA, the CDR3 is TGTGCCACAAGGATGGGAAGTCAAGAGACCCAGTACTTC. This codes for CATRMGSQETQYF.

V and J are TRBV2 and TRBJ2-5; D may correspond to TRBD1 or TRBD2 (9 bases each). The CDR3 runs to 16 residues. Germline lookup yields CDR1 SNHLY and CDR2 FYNNEI. Trimming removed 9 bases from V and 5 bases from J, with 25 bases in between. The CDR3 DNA follows: TGTGCCAGTGGTATTACAGGGGGCGCGGGAGGGGAGACCCAGTACTTC. Residues: CASGITGGAGGETQYF.

This rearrangement joins TRBV25-1 to TRBJ1-1; D is uncertain. V lost 4 bases to trimming and J lost 8 bases, with 11 bases between them. The CDR3 contains 12 residues. Germline CDR1 reads MGHDK; CDR2 reads SYGVNS. In nucleotides, the CDR3 is TGTGCCAGCAGTGGCCCGGGCGAAGAAGCTTTCTTT. Its translation: CASSGPGEEAFF.

This sequence joins TRBV2 and TRBJ2-1; 8 bases are shared with TRBD2. The V segment lost 6 bases and the J segment 2 bases; nucleotides outside the gene matches: 6. The CDR3 extends over 15 amino acids. Looked up from germline, CDR1 is SNHLY and CDR2 is FYNNEI. CDR3: CASRAGLVPYNEQFF. The CDR3 DNA is TGTGCCAGCAGAGCGGGACTAGTGCCCTACAATGAGCAGTTCTTC.

Worth noting for this clone: Different DNA sequences within this sample yield the same CDR3. V gene TRBV5-4 combines with J gene TRBJ2-5, with 10 bases fitting TRBD1. Trimming took 4 bases from V and 4 from J; bases not matched to a gene: 4. The CDR3 extends over 14 amino acids. The germline gives CDR1 SGHNT, CDR2 YYREEE (reference sequence). This chain's CDR3 is CASSATGGGETQYF. The CDR3 DNA follows: TGTGCCAGCAGCGCGACAGGGGGCGGAGAGACCCAGTACTTC. The full variable domain, with the rest looked up from reference TRBV5-4 and TRBJ2-5, is ETGVTQSPTHLIKTRGQQVTLRCSSQSGHNTVSWYQQALGQGPQFIFQYYREEENGRGNFPPRFSGLQFPNYSSELNVNALELDDSALYLCASSATGGGETQYFGPGTRLLVL.